This entry is about one TCR beta chain. Antigen: not known. Uncontrolled infection, other autoimmune disease, pregnancy or lactation led to exclusion. Clinicians diagnosed patients from clinical symptoms, serum thyroxine and TRAb, thyroid ultrasound and orbital computed tomography. CDR1 and CDR2 (germline): SGDLS, YYNGEE. The trim removed 4 bases at V and 4 bases at J, leaving 19 bases unmatched. CDR3 length: 19 residues. This entry is derived from a study of T cells in Graves' hyperthyroidism and ophthalmopathy. Findings and limits, study-wide: The model predicted ophthalmopathy a median around 6.5 months before onset. In the blood, most expanded thyroid clonotypes above 0.001 appeared as well.

RNA transcripts served as the template for amplifying TCR beta CDR3 regions. HTBI primers were employed in a first-round RT-PCR of the TCR CDR3. Via MiXCR, TCRdb re-called the multiplex PCR reads, giving one row per CDR3 protein. Of about 640,000 distinct CDR3 sequences in the sample, 45% were seen once. The sequenced sample was peripheral blood or thyroid tissue (not recorded which). This sequence joins TRBV9 and TRBJ1-2; 10 nucleotides agree with TRBD1. The receptor was isolated from an adult man with Graves' disease, either hyperthyroidism or ophthalmopathy (not recorded which). The CDR3 DNA sequence: TGTGCCAGCAGCTTAGCCCCCGGGCTGGGACAGGGGCCTGGCTATGGCTACACCTTC. This encodes CASSLAPGLGQGPGYGYTF.